These T cell receptor beta chains were read from a single sample in a study of persistence of HIV-infected CD4 T cells. The table came from immunoSEQ multiplex PCR; TCRdb's copy has only in-frame clones and leaves some out. The sample contains nearly 20,000 clones, 55% to 65% of which appear only once. No antigen has been identified for these receptors. The material was CD4+ T cells sorted from PBMCs after approximately 20-hour stimulation, obtained from a patient who received antiretroviral therapy. These TCRs come from an adult woman with HIV who was CMV-seropositive. The CDR3 runs from the conserved cysteine through the conserved F or W. D genes are given only for firm matches. Clone size, where shown, is once, few, many, or a class for clones that have expanded.

TRBJ1-3 | . | . | TRBV10-3 | CAISQTAVYDGNTIYF | TGTGCCATCAGCCAGACGGCGGTCTATGACGGAAACACCATATATTTT
TRBJ1-5 | few | . | TRBV6-5 | CASSRTRDHQPQHF | TGTGCCAGCAGTCGAACCAGGGACCATCAGCCCCAGCATTTT
TRBJ1-5 | . | . | TRBV19 | CASTITGYNQPQHF | TGTGCCAGTACTATAACAGGGTATAATCAGCCCCAGCATTTT
TRBJ1-2 | . | . | TRBV6-1 | CASSEEWGGYTF | TGTGCCAGCAGTGAAGAATGGGGAGGCTACACCTTC
TRBJ2-1 | . | TRBD1 | TRBV30 | CAWSRRQGSYNEQFF | TGTGCCTGGAGTCGGAGACAGGGCTCCTACAATGAGCAGTTCTTC
TRBJ1-1 | . | . | TRBV30 | CAWMRYQVEAFF | TGTGCCTGGATGAGGTACCAGGTTGAAGCTTTCTTT
TRBJ1-1 | . | . | TRBV6-7 | CASSYSFFGGAAFF | TGTGCCAGCAGTTACTCTTTTTTCGGGGGAGCAGCTTTCTTT
TRBJ2-7 | medium-sized | . | TRBV6-5 | CASTRNYEQYF | TGTGCCAGCACCCGAAACTACGAGCAGTACTTC
TRBJ1-1 | few | . | TRBV2 | CASSEVADVAFF | TGTGCCAGCAGTGAAGTTGCAGACGTGGCTTTCTTT
TRBJ1-6 | . | TRBD1 | TRBV7-2 | CASSLGQGANSPLHF | TGTGCCAGCAGCTTGGGACAGGGGGCGAATTCACCCCTCCACTTT
TRBJ2-3 | . | TRBD1 | TRBV6-1 | CASSASTGTGGTDTQYF | TGTGCCAGCAGTGCTTCCACCGGGACAGGAGGCACAGATACGCAGTATTTT
TRBJ1-2 | medium-sized | . | TRBV19 | CASSRRAGAQGRNGYTF | TGTGCCAGTAGTCGCCGTGCGGGGGCCCAAGGGCGGAATGGCTACACCTTC
TRBJ2-1 | few | . | TRBV5-1 | CASSLGPLGNEQFF | TGCGCCAGCAGCTTGGGACCCCTAGGAAATGAGCAGTTCTTC
TRBJ1-5 | . | . | TRBV7-2 | CASSLTSDSSLNQPQHF | TGTGCCAGCAGCTTGACATCCGACAGCAGTCTAAATCAGCCCCAGCATTTT
TRBJ2-2 | . | . | TRBV10-1 | CASTTGELFF | TGCGCCAGCACAACCGGGGAGCTGTTTTTT
TRBJ1-2 | few | . | TRBV2 | CASKLLGPNAGYTF | TGTGCCAGCAAGCTCCTCGGACCGAACGCGGGCTACACCTTC
TRBJ1-2 | once | . | TRBV18 | CASSPSPNYGYTF | TGTGCCAGCTCACCTTCTCCCAACTATGGCTACACCTTC
TRBJ2-3 | . | . | TRBV5-1 | CASSLGLDTDTQYF | TGCGCCAGCAGCTTAGGGCTTGACACAGATACGCAGTATTTT
TRBJ2-5 | . | . | TRBV5-1 | CASSYQETQYF | TGCGCCAGCAGCTACCAAGAGACCCAGTACTTC
TRBJ1-5 | . | . | TRBV7-8 | CASSLAWSGASNQPQHF | TGTGCCAGCAGCTTAGCCTGGTCGGGGGCTAGCAATCAGCCCCAGCATTTT
TRBJ1-2 | . | . | TRBV12-3/TRBV12-4 | CASSSSGASGYTF | TGTGCCAGCAGTTCCTCGGGGGCAAGTGGCTACACCTTC
TRBJ2-5 | . | TRBD1 | TRBV2 | CASRGDSQETQYF | TGTGCCAGCAGGGGGGACAGTCAAGAGACCCAGTACTTC
TRBJ2-2 | . | TRBD1 | TRBV2 | CASRRETGGGELFF | TGTGCCAGCAGACGCGAAACAGGGGGCGGGGAGCTGTTTTTT
TRBJ1-1 | . | . | TRBV28 | CASRYAGRGTEAFF | TGTGCCAGCAGGTACGCGGGGCGAGGCACTGAAGCTTTCTTT
TRBJ1-1 | . | . | TRBV6-5 | CASCLNKGTEAFF | TGTGCCAGTTGCCTCAACAAAGGCACTGAAGCTTTCTTT
TRBJ1-1 | . | . | TRBV19 | CASSIVTRTEAFF | TGTGCCAGTAGTATAGTAACACGTACTGAAGCTTTCTTT
TRBJ1-5 | . | TRBD1 | TRBV30 | CAWRTGQGASGNQPQHF | TGTGCCTGGAGAACTGGACAGGGGGCTTCGGGCAATCAGCCCCAGCATTTT
TRBJ1-1 | . | . | TRBV30 | CAWSGGGRNTEAFF | TGTGCCTGGAGTGGTGGAGGGCGGAACACTGAAGCTTTCTTT
TRBJ1-3 | . | TRBD1 | TRBV6-1 | CASSEVRQGNGNTIYF | TGTGCCAGCAGTGAAGTCCGACAGGGGAATGGAAACACCATATATTTT
TRBJ2-2 | . | TRBD2 | TRBV3-1/TRBV3-2 | CASSSGLAKRGGELFF | TGTGCCAGCAGTTCGGGACTCGCGAAGCGGGGCGGGGAGCTGTTTTTT
TRBJ1-4 | few | . | TRBV7-8 | CASSFGQREKLFF | TGTGCCAGCAGCTTCGGACAAAGGGAAAAACTGTTTTTT
TRBJ2-1 | . | . | TRBV10-1 | CASSGLGRGEQFF | TGCGCCAGCAGTGGTCTGGGACGGGGTGAGCAGTTCTTC
TRBJ1-2 | . | . | TRBV3-1/TRBV3-2 | CASSQRDNGGYTF | TGTGCCAGCAGCCAGAGGGACAATGGGGGCTACACCTTC
TRBJ1-2 | few | . | TRBV7-3 | CASSPNAGDPYGYTF | TGTGCCAGCAGCCCCAATGCGGGGGATCCCTATGGCTACACCTTC
TRBJ2-3 | . | . | TRBV28 | CASSLKVNTQYF | TGTGCCAGCAGTTTAAAAGTGAATACGCAGTATTTT